Each of the 21 T cell receptor beta chains below was sequenced from the same sample in a study of blood T cells in healthy people across ages. PCR was performed a second time for roughly 7 to 11 cycles using a sample-barcoded 5' primer and a J-beta primer mix. MiXCR, applied by TCRdb to the 5' RACE reads, yields one record per CDR3 protein. The sample lists some 1,000,000 distinct CDR3 sequences, approximately 25% occurring once. These data were likewise used in another study, on T cells of mothers and their children.

The source material was blood. The receptors come from a girl under 10 years old in good health.

The V gene is TRBV12-3 or TRBV12-4, the J gene TRBJ2-3, with a possible D match to TRBD2 (5 bases). V dropped 5 bases and J dropped 2 bases, with 14 bases sitting between them. This CDR3 is built from 15 residues. The CDR3 sequence is CASSPRAENTDTQYF. The CDR3 DNA sequence: TGTGCCAGCAGTCCCCGAGCGGAAAACACAGATACGCAGTATTTT.

This CDR3 reads CASSQPTIAGDYNEQFF. The CDR3 coding sequence is TGCGCCAGCAGCCAGCCCACTATAGCGGGGGATTACAATGAGCAGTTCTTC. V usage is TRBV4-3 and J usage is TRBJ2-1; 9 bases match TRBD2. The CDR3 sequence is 17 residues long. Germline CDR1 reads LGHNA; CDR2 reads YSLEER. The trim removed 3 bases at V and 4 bases at J, leaving 10 bases unmatched.

The chain uses TRBV4-3 and TRBJ2-1, with D perhaps matching TRBD2 (6 bases). Germline V CDR1 and CDR2: LGHNA, YSLEER. The V end lost 0 bases, the J end lost 5 bases, and 11 bases lay between the germline ends. The CDR3 runs to 15 residues. The chain's CDR3 is CASSQEGLRDNEQFF. In DNA form, the CDR3 reads TGCGCCAGCAGCCAAGAGGGACTCAGAGACAATGAGCAGTTCTTC.

This chain joins TRBV2 and TRBJ2-3, with 10 bases lining up with TRBD2. Germline CDR1 reads SNHLY; CDR2 reads FYNNEI. Trimming removed 6 bases from V and 3 bases from J; junction bases left unmatched: 6. The CDR3 runs to 15 residues. The CDR3 nucleotides are TGTGCCAGCAGAGGAGCGGGAGGGCCTACAGATACGCAGTATTTT. Protein product: CASRGAGGPTDTQYF.

CDR3 in amino acids: CASSETTGGGTEAFF. The CDR3 nucleotides are TGTGCCAGCAGTGAAACGACAGGGGGGGGCACTGAAGCTTTCTTT. The chain is built from TRBV6-1 and TRBJ1-1, with 9 bases that match TRBD1. Germline CDR1 and CDR2: MNHNS and SASEGT. This CDR3 is built from 15 residues. J lost 4 bases, V lost 2 bases, and 5 bases had no gene match.

This clonotype showed up many times. V and J are TRBV20-1 and TRBJ2-3, with a possible D match to TRBD2 (6 bases). The germline V gene has CDR1 DFQATT and CDR2 SNEGSKA (reference sequence). This CDR3 is built from 15 residues. Trimming shortened V by 0 bases and J by 3 bases, and 13 bases separated the two germline ends. The DNA for the CDR3 is TGCAGTGCTAGAGATACCTTCGCGGGGACAGATACGCAGTATTTT. This encodes CSARDTFAGTDTQYF.

This clonotype was counted between two and nine times. The chain carries TRBV7-9 and TRBJ1-1; 9 nucleotides line up with TRBD1. Trimming took 5 bases from V and 5 from J; bases not matched to a gene: 9. Per the germline V gene, CDR1 is SEHNR and CDR2 is FQNEAQ (reference sequence). The CDR3 is made up of 15 amino acids. CDR3 in amino acids: CASSTLTGGTTEAFF. The CDR3, as DNA: TGTGCCAGCAGCACCTTGACAGGGGGAACGACTGAAGCTTTCTTT.

Only a few counts were recorded for this clonotype. J is TRBJ2-7 and V is TRBV29-1; a weak D match, TRBD1 (6 bases). The CDR3 covers 12 residues. Germline CDR1 is SQVTM and CDR2 is ANQGSEA. The ends were cut back, 2 bases at V and 5 bases at J, with 10 bases in the middle. CDR3 nucleotide sequence: TGCAGCGTTGAATTCCCAGGGGACGAGCAGTACTTC. Protein: CSVEFPGDEQYF.

The J gene is TRBJ2-1, the V gene TRBV20-1; TRBD2 might be the D (6 bases). There are 18 residues in the CDR3. V was shortened by 0 bases and J by 4 bases, with 22 bases between the two germline ends. Germline V lookup: CDR1 DFQATT, CDR2 SNEGSKA (reference sequence). The CDR3 DNA reads as TGCAGTGCTAGAGATTCGGGTAGCCGACTAGGCATATACAATGAGCAGTTCTTC. Translation: CSARDSGSRLGIYNEQFF.

This chain joins TRBV28 and TRBJ2-3, with a weak D call TRBD2 (6 bases). Germline CDR1 reads MDHEN; CDR2 reads SYDVKM. The CDR3 is 16 amino acids. The V end lost 4 bases, the J end lost 6 bases, and 20 bases lay between the germline ends. Written as DNA, the CDR3 is TGTGCCAGCAGTTCCCCCGGTGGGGTCCGGGGGGATACGCAGTATTTT. It encodes CASSSPGGVRGDTQYF. Looking up the rest from reference TRBV28 and TRBJ2-3 gives the full variable domain: DVKVTQSSRYLVKRTGEKVFLECVQDMDHENMFWYRQDPGLGLRLIYFSYDVKMKEKGDIPEGYSVSREKKERFSLILESASTNQTSMYLCASSSPGGVRGDTQYFGPGTRLTVL.

Only a few counts were recorded for this clonotype. V usage is TRBV5-1 and J usage is TRBJ1-4; 7 bases line up with TRBD1. CDR1 is SGHRS and CDR2 is YFSETQ in the germline V gene. The CDR3 totals 15 residues. After removal of 5 bases from V and 2 bases from J, the junction contained 6 bases not matched to a gene. The CDR3, as DNA: TGCGCCAGCAGACTCGGGACAGCCACTAATGAAAAACTGTTTTTT. Translated, it gives CASRLGTATNEKLFF. Together with reference TRBV5-1 and TRBJ1-4, the CDR3 gives the full variable domain: KAGVTQTPRYLIKTRGQQVTLSCSPISGHRSVSWYQQTPGQGLQFLFEYFSETQRNKGNFPGRFSGRQFSNSRSEMNVSTLELGDSALYLCASRLGTATNEKLFFGSGTQLSVL.

This clonotype has only one observation. The chain links TRBV9 to TRBJ1-1; D possibly corresponds to TRBD1 (5 bases). The CDR3 loop spans 14 amino acids. V lost 7 bases to trimming and J lost 4 bases, with 17 bases between them. Germline-derived CDR1 and CDR2 are SGDLS and YYNGEE. The CDR3 DNA sequence: TGTGCCAGCGCCCAGGGTCTCTCGTTCACTGAAGCTTTCTTT. Amino acid sequence: CASAQGLSFTEAFF.

This clonotype was seen a few times. The rearrangement joins TRBV5-1 to TRBJ2-5; D is perhaps TRBD1 (5 bases). The J call may be faulty, since TRBJ2-1 better matches the DNA end. CDR3 length equals 13 residues. Germline CDR1 is SGHRS and CDR2 is YFSETQ. The CDR3 reads CASSLAGKTEQFF. Written as DNA, the CDR3 is TGCGCCAGCAGCTTGGCAGGGAAGACTGAGCAGTTCTTC.

This chain connects TRBV20-1 to TRBJ2-5; D is unresolved. CDR1 is DFQATT, CDR2 SNEGSKA, per germline (reference sequence). The CDR3 is 12 residues long. V lost 3 bases, J lost 4 bases, and 9 bases lay in between. The CDR3 spells CSASLPGETQYF. The DNA of the CDR3 is TGCAGTGCTAGTCTTCCCGGAGAGACCCAGTACTTC.

The chain couples TRBV7-9 to TRBJ2-5; no clear D. Trimming took 1 base from V and 6 from J, leaving 6 bases between them. The CDR3 length is 12 residues. In germline, CDR1 is SEHNR, CDR2 FQNEAQ (reference sequence). The CDR3, as DNA: TGTGCCAGCAGCTTAGAAATGCAGACCCAGTACTTC. This sequence encodes CASSLEMQTQYF.

This clonotype appeared many times. The J gene is TRBJ2-5, the V gene TRBV7-3; D unclear. This CDR3 is 13 amino acids long. Between the trimmed V and J ends, which lost 1 base and 1 base, there was a span of 4 bases. CDR1 is SGHTA and CDR2 is FQGTGA in the germline V gene. CDR3 sequence (DNA): TGTGCCAGCAGCTTAAGACCCCAAGAGACCCAGTACTTC. It translates to CASSLRPQETQYF.

This clonotype appeared a few times. The chain uses TRBV10-3 and TRBJ2-2; tentative D call: TRBD1 (5 bases). V dropped 6 bases and J dropped 7 bases, with 12 bases sitting between them. The germline CDR1 and CDR2 sequences are ENHRY and SYGVKD. This CDR3 has 13 residues. The CDR3 region is CAIRQDKGGELFF. CDR3 DNA sequence: TGTGCCATCAGACAGGACAAGGGCGGGGAGCTGTTTTTT.

This clonotype was recorded a few times. As DNA, the CDR3 is TGTGCCATCCGGACCCGGGACAGGGGGATTTCTCTCCACTTT. Translating it yields CAIRTRDRGISLHF. The gene calls are TRBV12-3 or TRBV12-4 and TRBJ1-6, with 11 bases matching TRBD1. The CDR3 has 14 residues. V lost 10 bases and J lost 16; bases outside the gene matches: 15.

Only a few counts were recorded for this clonotype. The CDR3, as DNA: TGTGCCAGCAGCGTAGGTGGGACGGCACACAACACCGGGGAGCTGTTTTTT. It specifies CASSVGGTAHNTGELFF. The chain couples TRBV9 to TRBJ2-2; possibly TRBD1 or TRBD2 for D (5 bases each). V lost 0 bases, J lost 2 bases, and 14 bases lay in between. Germline loops: CDR1 SGDLS, CDR2 YYNGEE. The CDR3 totals 17 residues.

Worth noting for this clonotype: The junction does not match germline at one end; this may be a read error. The chain links TRBV6-1 to TRBJ1-2, with 8 bases that match TRBD1. The CDR3 covers 16 residues. Germline V gene data show CDR1 as MNHNS and CDR2 as SASEGT. CDR3 sequence (DNA): TGTGCCAGCGGTGACCCGGGACAGGAAGCTAACTATGGCTACACTTTC. Translated: CASGDPGQEANYGYTF.

A few counts support this clonotype. The V call is TRBV5-5, the J call TRBJ2-7, with TRBD2 matching 10 bases. This CDR3 comprises 15 residues. Trimming at V came to 3 bases and at J to 2 bases, leaving 5 bases not matched to a gene. Germline CDR1 reads SGHKS; CDR2 reads YYEKEE (reference sequence). The CDR3 DNA sequence: TGTGCCAGCAGCTCCGCTAGCGGGGGAACCTACGAGCAGTACTTC. This translates into CASSSASGGTYEQYF.